The subject of this entry is one T cell receptor beta chain. Germline trimming cut 7 bases from V and 0 bases from J; bases unmatched to any gene: 8. The germline V gene has CDR1 SGHRS and CDR2 YFSETQ. This CDR3 has 15 residues. The sample is drawn from a study of blood T cell repertoires in COVID-19. Across the whole study: Samples came from the United States, Italy and Spain, spanning acute and convalescent COVID-19. Sources were T cells, B-cell-depleted T cells, or PBMCs; the material itself was cDNA or gDNA.

Per the authors' pipeline: Reference gene primer amplification yielded estimated nucleated cell counts. Clones were read by immunoSEQ multiplex PCR, and TCRdb kept only the in-frame ones, dropping some. V, J and clone size are taken as reported in that table, and D and trimming were inferred from the DNA itself. The sample lists approximately 240,000 clones, around 82% occurring once. Sequencing was performed on peripheral blood. The chain joins TRBV5-1 to TRBJ2-5; 8 positions agree with TRBD2. The clonotype originates from a woman aged 25 to 39 who had recovered from COVID-19. DNA of the CDR3: TGCGCCAGCCCATCGACTAGCGAGAACCAAGAGACCCAGTACTTC. Translation gives CASPSTSENQETQYF.